The 18 T cell receptor beta chains below come from one sample, sequenced in a study of blood T cells in healthy people across ages. Sample-barcoded 5' priming and a J-beta primer mix drove a second PCR of about 6 to 12 cycles. TCRdb re-called the 5' RACE reads through MiXCR, storing one row per CDR3 protein. Among about a million distinct CDR3 sequences listed, roughly 47% were seen once. The sequenced sample consisted of blood. These receptor sequences come from a woman aged 60 to 75 in good health.

This chain uses TRBV28 with TRBJ2-1; D remains unclear. V lost 5 bases to trimming and J lost 15 bases, with 20 bases between them. From germline, CDR1 is MDHEN and CDR2 SYDVKM. This CDR3 region has 13 residues. The CDR3 nucleotides are TGTGCCAGCAGTGGGGTCATGCGACATGGGGTGTTCTTC. Translation gives CASSGVMRHGVFF.

This chain joins TRBV20-1 and TRBJ2-3, with 8 positions matching TRBD2. This CDR3 comprises 14 residues. Germline CDR1 and CDR2: DFQATT and SNEGSKA (reference sequence). The V segment lost 6 bases and the J segment 2 bases; nucleotides outside the gene matches: 7. The CDR3 DNA is TGCAGTGCCCGCGGGACTAGAGCCACAGATACGCAGTATTTT. As protein: CSARGTRATDTQYF.

This clonotype has a count of ten or more. J is TRBJ2-6 and V is TRBV7-2; D is ambiguous. The CDR3 runs to 15 residues. V lost 1 base, J lost 4 bases, and 8 bases lay in between. Germline CDR1 reads SGHTA; CDR2 reads FQGNSA. This chain's CDR3 is CASSLGLGGANVLTF. In DNA form, the CDR3 reads TGTGCCAGCAGCTTAGGCCTGGGCGGGGCCAACGTCCTGACTTTC.

The chain joins TRBV6-6 to TRBJ1-1; 9 bases map to TRBD1. Trimming took 4 bases from V and 9 from J; bases not matched to a gene: 6. The CDR3 extends over 13 amino acids. The germline CDR1 and CDR2 sequences are MNHNY and SVGAGI (reference sequence). CDR3 protein: CASSFRQGDQAFF. CDR3 nucleotides: TGTGCCAGCAGTTTTAGACAGGGGGACCAAGCTTTCTTT.

This clonotype came up a few times. This chain uses TRBV4-1 with TRBJ2-5; D unclear. CDR1 and CDR2 (germline): MGHRA, YSYEKL. The CDR3 extends over 14 amino acids. The germline V and J ends were trimmed by 0 bases and 5 bases, with 10 bases remaining between them. For the CDR3, the DNA is TGCGCCAGCAGCCAAGATGGCACTCGGGAGACCCAGTACTTC. It encodes CASSQDGTRETQYF.

Turning to this clonotype: Relative to the germline gene, one junction end is altered; a read error may explain this. The chain joins TRBV2 to TRBJ2-4, with D tentatively TRBD2 (6 bases). Germline CDR1 reads SNHLY; CDR2 reads FYNNEI. CDR3 size: 15 residues. DNA of the CDR3: TGTGCCTGCAGTGAGGCCCGCGGAGCGGGCAACATTCAGTACTTC. It yields the protein CACSEARGAGNIQYF.

This clonotype was seen only a few times. This chain connects TRBV27 to TRBJ1-6; 7 bases map to TRBD1. After removal of 3 bases from V and 6 bases from J, the junction contained 5 bases not matched to a gene. Germline V gene lookup returns CDR1 MNHEY and CDR2 SMNVEV (reference sequence). The CDR3 is made up of 15 amino acids. DNA for the CDR3: TGTGCCAGCAGTTTCTCCGGACAGGTTAATTCACCCCTCCACTTT. Translation gives CASSFSGQVNSPLHF.

The rearrangement joins TRBV7-6 to TRBJ2-1, with 10 bases lining up with TRBD2. The CDR3 runs to 17 residues. Germline CDR1 SGHVS, CDR2 FNYEAQ. The J segment lost 9 bases and the V segment lost 2 bases, leaving 13 bases of the junction unmatched. The CDR3 region has the DNA TGTGCCAGCAGCTTACCAATGGGAGGAGCGGGAGGGGGTGAGCAGTTCTTC. It encodes CASSLPMGGAGGGEQFF.

This clonotype was picked up a small number of times. The chain has TRBV29-1 and TRBJ2-5, with a tentative D call TRBD2 (5 bases). The CDR3 has 12 residues. The V and J ends lost 4 bases and 11 bases respectively, with 17 bases between them. Germline values: CDR1 SQVTM, CDR2 ANQGSEA. The CDR3 DNA reads TGCAGCGTTGTAGGGAACGATTGGGAGCAGTACTTC. Protein sequence: CSVVGNDWEQYF.

The rearrangement links TRBV11-3 to TRBJ2-1; D possibly matches TRBD1 or TRBD2 (6 bases each). The V end lost 3 bases, the J end lost 8 bases, and 14 bases lay between the germline ends. CDR1 and CDR2 (germline): SGHNT, YENEEA. The length of the CDR3 is 14 residues. DNA for the CDR3: TGTGCCAGCAGCTTGACTAGGGGGTCCTATGAGCAGTTCTTC. It encodes CASSLTRGSYEQFF.

The chain carries TRBV20-1 and TRBJ2-1, with D perhaps matching TRBD2 (5 bases). Germline assignment: CDR1 DFQATT and CDR2 SNEGSKA (reference sequence). The ends were cut back, 6 bases at V and 8 bases at J, with 11 bases in the middle. The CDR3 has 11 amino acids. CDR3 region: CSADYGDEQFF. The CDR3, as DNA: TGCAGTGCCGATTACGGGGATGAGCAGTTCTTC.

The chain links TRBV20-1 to TRBJ2-7, with 7 bases aligning to TRBD2. After removal of 4 bases from V and 0 bases from J, the junction contained 6 bases not matched to a gene. Germline V gene data show CDR1 as DFQATT and CDR2 as SNEGSKA (reference sequence). This CDR3 comprises 14 residues. The DNA for the CDR3 is TGCAGTGCTACTCTAGCGGTCGACTCCTACGAGCAGTACTTC. It is translated as CSATLAVDSYEQYF.

This rearrangement joins TRBV20-1 to TRBJ1-1; 8 bases are shared with TRBD1. Germline CDR1 is DFQATT and CDR2 is SNEGSKA (reference sequence). V shed 1 base, J shed 3 bases, and the junction held 7 bases outside the gene matches. This CDR3 spans 15 amino acids. CDR3 bases: TGCAGTGCTAGAGTGTCACAGGGGGTCCACACTGAAGCTTTCTTT. As protein: CSARVSQGVHTEAFF.

CDR3 protein: CASSLVTSEQFF. The DNA for the CDR3 is TGTGCCAGCAGTTTAGTTACGTCCGAGCAGTTCTTC. The chain has TRBV12-3 or TRBV12-4 and TRBJ2-1; D is uncertain. The V end was cut by 1 base, the J end by 10 bases, with 8 bases between. The CDR3 is 12 amino acids.

The chain links TRBV11-2 to TRBJ2-3; D not certain. Germline lookup yields CDR1 SGHAT and CDR2 FQNNGV. V was clipped by 6 bases and J by 7 bases, with 23 bases between them. The CDR3 covers 16 residues. The CDR3 reads CASSSHTRAWPYTQYF. The CDR3 DNA reads TGTGCCAGCAGTTCCCACACCCGGGCCTGGCCTTATACGCAGTATTTT.

This sequence joins TRBV28 and TRBJ2-2; D may be TRBD2 (6 bases). The CDR3 spans 12 residues. In germline, CDR1 is MDHEN, CDR2 SYDVKM. The V end was cut by 8 bases, the J end by 9 bases, with 13 bases between. CDR3 nucleotide sequence: TGTGCCAGCTCGGGCGGGGCTTGGGAGCTGTTTTTT. It yields the protein CASSGGAWELFF.

This rearrangement joins TRBV27 to TRBJ2-7; a weak D match, TRBD1 (6 bases). V was cut by 5 bases and J by 2 bases, with 13 bases left in between. Per the germline V gene, CDR1 is MNHEY and CDR2 is SMNVEV (reference sequence). The CDR3 has 14 residues. The CDR3 DNA follows: TGTGCCAGCAGTATGTCGGGACATCCCTACGAGCAGTACTTC. Residues: CASSMSGHPYEQYF.

This clonotype has just a few counts. CDR3 bases: TGTGCCATCAGTACCGCGGTCACAGATACGCAGTATTTT. It is translated as CAISTAVTDTQYF. V usage is TRBV10-3 and J usage is TRBJ2-3; D not resolved. V lost 5 bases, J lost 2 bases, and 8 bases lay in between. The germline gives CDR1 ENHRY, CDR2 SYGVKD. The CDR3 contains 13 residues.